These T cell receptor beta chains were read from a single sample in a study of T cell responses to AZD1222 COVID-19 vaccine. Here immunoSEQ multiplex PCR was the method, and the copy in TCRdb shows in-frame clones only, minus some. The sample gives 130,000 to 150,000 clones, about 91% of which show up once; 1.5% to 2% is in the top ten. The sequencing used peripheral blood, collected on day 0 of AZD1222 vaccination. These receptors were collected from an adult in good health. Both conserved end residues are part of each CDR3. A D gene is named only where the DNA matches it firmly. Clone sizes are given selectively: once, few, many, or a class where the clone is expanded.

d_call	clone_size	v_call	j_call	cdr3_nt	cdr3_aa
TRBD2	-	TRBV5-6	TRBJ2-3	TGTGCCAGCGATATAGCGGGGGGGCCCAGGGACACAGATACGCAGTATTTT	CASDIAGGPRDTDTQYF
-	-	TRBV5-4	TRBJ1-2	TGTGCCAGCAGCCCCCTGGCTGGGAGTGGCTACACCTTC	CASSPLAGSGYTF
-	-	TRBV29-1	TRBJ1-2	TGCAGCGTTGAAGAGGCCCGGGGGGACTATGGCTACACCTTC	CSVEEARGDYGYTF
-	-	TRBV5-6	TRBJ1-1	TGTGCCAGCAGCTTGGGGACAGCGGTTGAAGCTTTCTTT	CASSLGTAVEAFF
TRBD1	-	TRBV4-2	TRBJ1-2	TGTGCCAGCAGCCAAGGGTGGGTTTCCGGGACAGGGGTATATGGCTACACCTTC	CASSQGWVSGTGVYGYTF
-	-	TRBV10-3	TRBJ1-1	TGTGCCATCAGTGAGAGGGGGGGCACTGAAGCTTTCTTT	CAISERGGTEAFF
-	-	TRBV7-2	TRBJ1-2	TGTGCCAGCAGCTTAAGGACAGATAACTATGGCTACACCTTC	CASSLRTDNYGYTF
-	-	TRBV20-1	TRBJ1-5	TGCAGTGCGGGGGGCGCTCAGCCCCAGCATTTT	CSAGGAQPQHF
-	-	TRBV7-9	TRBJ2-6	TGTGCCAGCAGTAATACAGGGTCTGGGGCCAACGTCCTGACTTTC	CASSNTGSGANVLTF
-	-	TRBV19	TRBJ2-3	TGTGCCAGTAGTTCTAGCTTTTCAGATACGCAGTATTTT	CASSSSFSDTQYF
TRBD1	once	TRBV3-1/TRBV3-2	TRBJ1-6	TGTGCCAGCCGGAATTGGGACAGTTCGGACGTTGGCTATAATTCACCCCTCCACTTT	CASRNWDSSDVGYNSPLHF
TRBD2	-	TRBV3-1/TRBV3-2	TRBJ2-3	TGTGCCAGCAGCCAAGATTCTAGCGGGGGAAGCACAGATACGCAGTATTTT	CASSQDSSGGSTDTQYF
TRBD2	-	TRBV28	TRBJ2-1	TGTGCCAGCAGTTTATGGGGGCGGACTAGCGGGGGGGGGCAGTTCTTC	CASSLWGRTSGGGQFF
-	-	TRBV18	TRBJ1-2	TGTGCCAGCTCACCATCCGGGGGTGGCTATGGCTACACCTTC	CASSPSGGGYGYTF
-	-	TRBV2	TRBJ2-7	TGTGCCAGCACGAAGGAGTGGGGCTACGAGCAGTACTTC	CASTKEWGYEQYF
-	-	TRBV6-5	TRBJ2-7	TGTGCCAGCAGCCTCGACAGGCCCTCCTCCTACGAGCAGTACTTC	CASSLDRPSSYEQYF
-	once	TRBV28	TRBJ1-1	TGTGCCAGCAGTTTAGGATGGACAGCTTCATTT	CASSLGWTASF
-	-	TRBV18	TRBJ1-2	TGTGCCAGCTCACCAAATGAAGGGGGCTATGGCTACACCTTC	CASSPNEGGYGYTF